The entry that follows covers one T cell receptor beta chain sequence. The sample belongs to a study of control samples from healthy donors and cancer patients. V lost 6 bases, J lost 3 bases, and 15 bases lay in between. The CDR3 is 15 amino acids. Germline loops: CDR1 MNHEY, CDR2 SVGAGI. Clones were sequenced by immunoSEQ multiplex PCR, and TCRdb holds only the in-frame ones, with some missing. The data contain about 150,000 clones, about 94% of them singletons. The receptor comes from a woman aged 40 to 50 in good health. The rearrangement uses TRBV6-5 and TRBJ1-5, with D maybe TRBD1 (5 bases). Sequences were obtained from blood. CDR3 loop: CASSKSGGNNQPQHF. The CDR3 DNA reads TGTGCCAGCAGCAAAAGCGGGGGAAACAATCAGCCCCAGCATTTT.